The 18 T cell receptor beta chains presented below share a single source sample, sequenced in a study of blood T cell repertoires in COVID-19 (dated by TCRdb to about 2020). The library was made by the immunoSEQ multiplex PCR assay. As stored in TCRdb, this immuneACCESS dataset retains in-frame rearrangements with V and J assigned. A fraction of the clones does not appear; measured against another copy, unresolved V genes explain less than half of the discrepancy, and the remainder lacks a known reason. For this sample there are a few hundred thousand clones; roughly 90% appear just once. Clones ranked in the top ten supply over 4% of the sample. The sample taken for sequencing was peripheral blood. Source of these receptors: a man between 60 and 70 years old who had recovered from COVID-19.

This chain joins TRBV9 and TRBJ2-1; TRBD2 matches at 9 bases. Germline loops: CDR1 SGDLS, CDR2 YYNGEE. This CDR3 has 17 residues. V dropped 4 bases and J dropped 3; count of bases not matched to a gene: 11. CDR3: CASSPYLAGYLYNEQFF. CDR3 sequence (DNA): TGTGCCAGCAGCCCATATCTAGCGGGGTATCTCTACAATGAGCAGTTCTTC.

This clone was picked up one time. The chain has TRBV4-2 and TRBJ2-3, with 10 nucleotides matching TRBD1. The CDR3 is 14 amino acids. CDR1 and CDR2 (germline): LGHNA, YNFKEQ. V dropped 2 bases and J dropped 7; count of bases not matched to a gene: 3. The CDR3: CASSQRQGAYTQYF. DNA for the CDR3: TGTGCCAGCAGCCAACGACAGGGGGCATATACGCAGTATTTT.

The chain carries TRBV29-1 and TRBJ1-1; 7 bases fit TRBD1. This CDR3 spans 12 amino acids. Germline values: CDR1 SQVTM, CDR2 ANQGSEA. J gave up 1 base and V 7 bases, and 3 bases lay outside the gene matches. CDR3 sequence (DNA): TGCAGCGCTTACAGGGGGAACACTGAAGCTTTCTTT. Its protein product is CSAYRGNTEAFF.

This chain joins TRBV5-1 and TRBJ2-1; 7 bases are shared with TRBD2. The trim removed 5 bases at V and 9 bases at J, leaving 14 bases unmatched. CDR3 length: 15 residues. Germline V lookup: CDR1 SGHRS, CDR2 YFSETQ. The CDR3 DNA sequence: TGCGCCAGCAGTCCGCCGGGACTACTTAGGCCTGAGCAGTTCTTC. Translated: CASSPPGLLRPEQFF.

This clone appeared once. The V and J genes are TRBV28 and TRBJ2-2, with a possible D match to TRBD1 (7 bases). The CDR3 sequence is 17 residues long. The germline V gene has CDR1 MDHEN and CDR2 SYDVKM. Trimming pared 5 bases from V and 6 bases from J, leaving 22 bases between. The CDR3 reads CASSRISGTGEAGELFF. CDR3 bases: TGTGCCAGCAGTCGTATATCGGGTACAGGGGAGGCCGGGGAGCTGTTTTTT.

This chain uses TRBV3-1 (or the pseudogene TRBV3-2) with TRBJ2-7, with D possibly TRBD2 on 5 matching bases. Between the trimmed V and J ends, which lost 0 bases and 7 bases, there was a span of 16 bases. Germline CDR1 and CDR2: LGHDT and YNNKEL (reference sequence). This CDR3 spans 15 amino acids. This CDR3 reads CASSQEPGRTWEQYF. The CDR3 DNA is TGTGCCAGCAGCCAAGAGCCCGGTAGGACTTGGGAGCAGTACTTC.

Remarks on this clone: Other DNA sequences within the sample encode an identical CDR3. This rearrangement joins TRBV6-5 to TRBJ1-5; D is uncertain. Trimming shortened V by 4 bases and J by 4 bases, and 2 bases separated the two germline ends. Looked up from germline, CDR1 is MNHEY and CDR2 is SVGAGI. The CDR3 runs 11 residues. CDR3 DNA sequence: TGTGCCAGCAGTTTAAATCAGCCCCAGCATTTT. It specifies CASSLNQPQHF.

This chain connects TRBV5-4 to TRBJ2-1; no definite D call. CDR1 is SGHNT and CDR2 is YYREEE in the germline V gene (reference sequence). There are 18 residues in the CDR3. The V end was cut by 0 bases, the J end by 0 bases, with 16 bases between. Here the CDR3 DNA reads TGTGCCAGCAGCTTGGCCGGGTCAGTCCCGAGCTCCTACAATGAGCAGTTCTTC. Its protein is CASSLAGSVPSSYNEQFF. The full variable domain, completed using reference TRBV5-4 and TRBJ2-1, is ETGVTQSPTHLIKTRGQQVTLRCSSQSGHNTVSWYQQALGQGPQFIFQYYREEENGRGNFPPRFSGLQFPNYSSELNVNALELDDSALYLCASSLAGSVPSSYNEQFFGPGTRLTVL.

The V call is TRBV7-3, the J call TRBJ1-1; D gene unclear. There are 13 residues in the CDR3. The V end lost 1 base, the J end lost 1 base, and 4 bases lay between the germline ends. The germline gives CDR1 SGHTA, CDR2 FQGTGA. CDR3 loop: CASSLRANTEAFF. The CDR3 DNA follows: TGTGCCAGCAGCTTAAGGGCGAACACTGAAGCTTTCTTT.

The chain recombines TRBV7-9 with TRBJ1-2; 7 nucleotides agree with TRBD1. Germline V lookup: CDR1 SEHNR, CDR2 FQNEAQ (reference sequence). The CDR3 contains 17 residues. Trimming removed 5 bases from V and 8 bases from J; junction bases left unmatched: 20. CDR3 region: CASSLIPGQPDVKGYTF. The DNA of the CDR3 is TGTGCCAGCAGCCTGATACCGGGACAGCCAGACGTTAAGGGCTACACCTTC. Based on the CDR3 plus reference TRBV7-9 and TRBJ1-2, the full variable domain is DTGVSQNPRHKITKRGQNVTFRCDPISEHNRLYWYRQTLGQGPEFLTYFQNEAQLEKSRLLSDRFSAERPKGSFSTLEIQRTEQGDSAMYLCASSLIPGQPDVKGYTFGSGTRLTVV.

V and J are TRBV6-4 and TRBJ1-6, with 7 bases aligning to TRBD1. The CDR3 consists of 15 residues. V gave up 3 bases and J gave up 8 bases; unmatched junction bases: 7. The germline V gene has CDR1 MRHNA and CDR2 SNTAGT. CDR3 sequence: CASSETGKGYSPLHF. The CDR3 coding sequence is TGTGCCAGCAGTGAGACAGGGAAGGGTTATTCACCCCTCCACTTT.

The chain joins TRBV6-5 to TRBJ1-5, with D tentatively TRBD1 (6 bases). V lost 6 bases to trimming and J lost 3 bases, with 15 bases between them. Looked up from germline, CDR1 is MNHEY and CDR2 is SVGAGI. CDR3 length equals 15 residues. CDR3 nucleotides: TGTGCCAGCAGCAAGGGGGTTGCGGCCAATCAGCCCCAGCATTTT. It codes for CASSKGVAANQPQHF.

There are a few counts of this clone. CDR3 sequence (DNA): TGCAGCGTGGACAACAATCGCGATACGCAGTATTTT. Its translation is CSVDNNRDTQYF. The chain recombines TRBV29-1 with TRBJ2-3; maybe TRBD1 (5 bases). This CDR3 region has 12 residues. Germline CDR1 and CDR2: SQVTM and ANQGSEA. V was trimmed by 6 bases and J by 6 bases, leaving 13 bases between them.

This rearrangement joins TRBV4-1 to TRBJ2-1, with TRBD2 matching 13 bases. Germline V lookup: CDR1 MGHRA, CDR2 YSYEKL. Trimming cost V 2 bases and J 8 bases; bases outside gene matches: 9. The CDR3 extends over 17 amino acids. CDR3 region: CASSQNELAGGSHEQFF. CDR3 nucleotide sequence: TGCGCCAGCAGCCAAAACGAACTAGCGGGGGGGTCCCATGAGCAGTTCTTC.

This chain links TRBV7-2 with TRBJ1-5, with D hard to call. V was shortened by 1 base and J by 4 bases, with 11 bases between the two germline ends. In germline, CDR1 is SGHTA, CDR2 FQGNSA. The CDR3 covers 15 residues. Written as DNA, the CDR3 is TGTGCCAGCAGCTTAGGCTTTCGTACAAATCAGCCCCAGCATTTT. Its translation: CASSLGFRTNQPQHF.

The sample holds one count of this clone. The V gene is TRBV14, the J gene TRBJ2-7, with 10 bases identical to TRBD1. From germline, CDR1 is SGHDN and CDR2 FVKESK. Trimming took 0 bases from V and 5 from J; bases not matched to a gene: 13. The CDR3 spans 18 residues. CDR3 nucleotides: TGTGCCAGCAGCCAAGATGGGACCCCGGGACAGGGGATCCACGAGCAGTACTTC. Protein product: CASSQDGTPGQGIHEQYF.

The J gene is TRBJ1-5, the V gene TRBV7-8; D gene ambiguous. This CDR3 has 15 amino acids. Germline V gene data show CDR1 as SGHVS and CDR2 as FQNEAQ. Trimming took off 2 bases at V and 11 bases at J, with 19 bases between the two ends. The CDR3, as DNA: TGTGCCAGCAGCTTACCCCGGGGTATTTCGGGGACCCAGCATTTT. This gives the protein CASSLPRGISGTQHF.

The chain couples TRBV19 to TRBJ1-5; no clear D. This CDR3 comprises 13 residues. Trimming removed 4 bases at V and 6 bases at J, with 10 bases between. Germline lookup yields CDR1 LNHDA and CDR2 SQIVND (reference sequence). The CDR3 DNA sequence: TGTGCCAGTAGTAGAGGAGTCGGTCAGCCCCAGCATTTT. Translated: CASSRGVGQPQHF.